The T cell receptor (beta chain) under discussion was sequenced for a study of cytomegalovirus exposure and HLA in healthy donors. Amplification used 60 Vbeta primers and 13 Jbeta primers. The repertoire was sequenced with immunoSEQ multiplex PCR; TCRdb's copy has only in-frame clones and lacks some. In the table there are under 200,000 clones, about four fifths of which are singletons. The CDR3 extends over 17 amino acids. CDR1 and CDR2 from the germline V gene are MGHRA and YSYEKL. The V end was cut by 0 bases, the J end by 0 bases, with 14 bases between. The chain employs TRBV4-1 and TRBJ1-1; no reliable D call. The receptor was derived from a male donor in good health and CMV-seropositive. Sequencing was carried out using PBMCs. CDR3 loop: CASSQDPAGYLNTEAFF. The CDR3 coding sequence is TGCGCCAGCAGCCAAGACCCAGCGGGATACTTGAACACTGAAGCTTTCTTT.